The sequence of this T cell receptor (beta chain) was determined in a study of beta chain features in type 1 diabetes. Overall study findings and caveats: Shorter TCRB CDR3s, moderately but significantly so, were found in Type 1 diabetes patients in all four CD4+ subsets.

Germline V CDR1 and CDR2: SGHTA, FQGNSA. Between the trimmed V and J ends, which lost 5 bases and 4 bases, there was a span of 18 bases. The CDR3 loop spans 15 amino acids. Of the isolated RNA, all was reverse transcribed, and so the sequenced material was expressed TCRB transcripts. Repertoires were generated with immunoSEQ multiplex PCR, while TCRdb's copy carries only in-frame clones and drops some. The sample has hundreds of thousands of clones, over 12% seen once. A few counts support this clone. Its antigen is undetermined. Sequencing was performed on naive CD4+ T cells from blood. The TCR was taken from a young man with type 1 diabetes. The chain carries TRBV7-2 and TRBJ2-7; D assignment may be TRBD1 or TRBD2 (6 bases each). Here the CDR3 DNA reads TGTGCCAGCAGCCCCGTGGGGGGCAGGGAGTACGAGCAGTACTTC. This encodes CASSPVGGREYEQYF. Together with reference TRBV7-2 and TRBJ2-7, the CDR3 gives the full variable domain: GAGVSQSPSNKVTEKGKDVELRCDPISGHTALYWYRQSLGQGLEFLIYFQGNSAPDKSGLPSDRFSAERTGGSVSTLTIQRTQQEDSAVYLCASSPVGGREYEQYFGPGTRLTVT.